Described below is a single TCR beta chain sequence and its context. This record comes from a study of glioma-infiltrating T cells after dendritic cell vaccination. This CDR3 contains 14 residues. V dropped 5 bases and J dropped 7; count of bases not matched to a gene: 8. CDR1 is SGHTA, CDR2 FQGNSA, per germline. This table comes from immunoSEQ multiplex PCR, and its TCRdb copy is limited to in-frame clones, with some not included. Among 85,000 or so clones, 85% were seen once, and the ten largest hold over 6.5%. Time point in this sample: after dendritic cell vaccination, including at tumor progression/relapse. None of the glioblastoma patients had an isocitrate dehydrogenase mutation.

Sequenced material: blood, taken after dendritic cell vaccination. The sequence was collected from a human donor with glioblastoma. The V and J genes are TRBV7-2 and TRBJ2-5; 9 nucleotides agree with TRBD1. For the CDR3, the DNA is TGTGCCAGCAGCCTACGGACAGGGGCGGTGACCCAGTACTTC. Translated, it gives CASSLRTGAVTQYF.